This T cell receptor (beta chain) was observed in a study of blood T cell repertoires in COVID-19. Study-wide context: T cells, B-cell-depleted T cells, or PBMCs supplied cDNA or gDNA.

Clones were read by immunoSEQ multiplex PCR, and TCRdb kept only the in-frame ones, dropping some. This sample has just over 300,000 clones, with approximately 89% found just once. This CDR3 comprises 16 residues. Germline lookup yields CDR1 MDHEN and CDR2 SYDVKM. Unmatched junction bases numbered 6, after V lost 3 bases and J lost 1 base. Participant age was roughly 18 to 95 years, and participants resided in 25 or so US areas. Each participant's cohort was designated according to participant-reported clinical history. Resolution of symptoms, clearance, or two negative PCRs was present in recovered Cohort 3 donors.

Sequenced material: PBMCs or T cells enriched from blood (not recorded which). The V call is TRBV28, the J call TRBJ2-1, with TRBD1 matching 7 bases. This TCR was recovered from a woman aged 40 to 49 who had recovered from COVID-19. CDR3 in amino acids: CASSFSGGRSYNEQFF. The CDR3 bases are TGTGCCAGCAGTTTCTCAGGGGGAAGGTCCTACAATGAGCAGTTCTTC.